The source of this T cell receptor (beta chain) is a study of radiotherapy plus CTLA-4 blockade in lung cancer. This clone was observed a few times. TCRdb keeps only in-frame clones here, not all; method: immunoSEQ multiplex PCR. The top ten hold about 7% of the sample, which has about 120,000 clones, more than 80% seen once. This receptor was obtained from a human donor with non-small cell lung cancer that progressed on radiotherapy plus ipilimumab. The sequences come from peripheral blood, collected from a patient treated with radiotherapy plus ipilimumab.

CDR3 loop: CASSLPRSPEQFF. The DNA for the CDR3 is TGTGCCAGCAGCTTGCCGCGATCACCGGAGCAGTTCTTC. The rearrangement joins TRBV5-4 to TRBJ2-1; unclear D gene. Germline V gives CDR1 SGHNT, CDR2 YYREEE (reference sequence). Trimming removed 1 base at V and 10 bases at J, with 12 bases between. The CDR3 has 13 residues.